This T cell receptor (beta chain) is from a study of blood T cell repertoires in COVID-19. Turning to the study itself: Both acute and convalescent COVID-19 samples were obtained from the United States, Italy and Spain. From T cells, B-cell-depleted T cells, or PBMCs came the material, which was cDNA or gDNA.

The CDR3 is 12 residues long. Germline CDR1 LGHDT, CDR2 YNNKEL (reference sequence). Trimming removed 1 base at V and 7 bases at J, with 7 bases between. Per the authors' pipeline: Reference gene primer amplification gave estimated nucleated cell counts. Assay: immunoSEQ multiplex PCR; the TCRdb copy retains only in-frame clones and omits some. The V and J calls and the clone size are those of that table, but D and trimming were determined from the DNA. The table shows a few hundred thousand clones, with 86% occurring only once. The sequencing sample was made of peripheral blood. V and J are TRBV3-1 (or the pseudogene TRBV3-2) and TRBJ1-2; tentative D call: TRBD1 (5 bases). This clonotype was obtained from a woman aged 25-40 years with active or convalescent COVID-19. The CDR3 here is CASSQAGFGYTF. CDR3 in DNA: TGTGCCAGCAGCCAAGCAGGGTTTGGCTACACCTTC.